Listed below are T cell receptor beta chains from one sample, sequenced in a study of T cells in Graves' hyperthyroidism and ophthalmopathy. TCRdb redid the calling of the multiplex PCR reads with MiXCR, one entry per CDR3 protein. This table holds hundreds of thousands of distinct CDR3 sequences, over 40% found once. Sequenced material: peripheral blood or thyroid tissue (not recorded which). The receptors were gathered from an adult man with Graves' disease, either hyperthyroidism or ophthalmopathy (not recorded which). The CDR3 runs from the conserved cysteine through the conserved F or W. D genes are given only for firm matches. Clone size is not always given. Where it is, it says once, few, many or a class for expanded clones.

D gene: -; clone size: many; V gene: TRBV25-1; J gene: TRBJ1-5; CDR3 DNA: TGTGCCAGCAGTGAATCCAGGGCGAGTCAGCCCCAGCATTTT; CDR3 protein: CASSESRASQPQHF
D gene: TRBD1; clone size: -; V gene: TRBV7-2; J gene: TRBJ1-2; CDR3 DNA: TGTGCCAGCAGCCAAGGCCCGGGACAGGGGGCCGATGGCTACACCTTC; CDR3 protein: CASSQGPGQGADGYTF
D gene: TRBD2; clone size: -; V gene: TRBV2; J gene: TRBJ2-7; CDR3 DNA: TGTGCCAGCAGCTTTAGCGGGATAGGAGGCTACGAGCAGTACTTC; CDR3 protein: CASSFSGIGGYEQYF
D gene: -; clone size: -; V gene: TRBV7-2; J gene: TRBJ1-2; CDR3 DNA: TGTGCCAGCAGCCCAGCATCGACAGGAGGTGGCTACACCTTC; CDR3 protein: CASSPASTGGGYTF
D gene: -; clone size: few; V gene: TRBV11-2; J gene: TRBJ1-2; CDR3 DNA: TGTGCCAGCAGCTTAGATCTAGGGAAGGCACGGCAAGGCTACACCTTC; CDR3 protein: CASSLDLGKARQGYTF
D gene: -; clone size: -; V gene: TRBV10-3; J gene: TRBJ1-5; CDR3 DNA: TGTGCCATCAGTGCTAGGGAGGGGCCGTATAGCAATCAGCCCCAGCATTTT; CDR3 protein: CAISAREGPYSNQPQHF
D gene: -; clone size: -; V gene: TRBV20-1; J gene: TRBJ1-2; CDR3 DNA: TGCAGTGCTAGAGATAAAGTGCACTATGGCTACACCTTC; CDR3 protein: CSARDKVHYGYTF
D gene: -; clone size: few; V gene: TRBV7-2; J gene: TRBJ2-7; CDR3 DNA: TGTGCCAGCAGCCAAGTCGGAGGGACTCGTCCTGTCGAGCAGTACTTC; CDR3 protein: CASSQVGGTRPVEQYF
D gene: -; clone size: many; V gene: TRBV9; J gene: TRBJ1-3; CDR3 DNA: TGTGCCAGCAGTTACAGCTCTGGAAACACCATATATTTT; CDR3 protein: CASSYSSGNTIYF
D gene: -; clone size: -; V gene: TRBV10-3; J gene: TRBJ2-5; CDR3 DNA: TGTGCCATCAGGGAGAACAGGGAGGAGACCCAGTACTTC; CDR3 protein: CAIRENREETQYF
D gene: -; clone size: -; V gene: TRBV7-2; J gene: TRBJ1-3; CDR3 DNA: TGTGCCAGCAGTTACTCGACCCCCTCTGGAAACACCATATATTTT; CDR3 protein: CASSYSTPSGNTIYF
D gene: -; clone size: few; V gene: TRBV19; J gene: TRBJ2-5; CDR3 DNA: TGTGCCAGTAGTATGGTGGGAAGGGGACAAGAGACCCAGTACTTC; CDR3 protein: CASSMVGRGQETQYF
D gene: TRBD1; clone size: once; V gene: TRBV15; J gene: TRBJ2-5; CDR3 DNA: TGTGCCACCAGCAGGCACGGGACCCCGGGACAGCCCCAGTACTTC; CDR3 protein: CATSRHGTPGQPQYF
D gene: TRBD1; clone size: -; V gene: TRBV6-4; J gene: TRBJ1-2; CDR3 DNA: TGCGCCAGCAGCGGCCGAGGGACAGGGGACGGCTACACCTTC; CDR3 protein: CASSGRGTGDGYTF
D gene: -; clone size: -; V gene: TRBV7-2; J gene: TRBJ1-4; CDR3 DNA: TGTGCCAGCAGCCAAGACTCGGGACAATTAGAAAAACTGTTTTTT; CDR3 protein: CASSQDSGQLEKLFF
D gene: TRBD1; clone size: many; V gene: TRBV19; J gene: TRBJ2-5; CDR3 DNA: TGTGCCAGTAGCGACGGACAGGGGTCGATGGAGACCCAGTACTTC; CDR3 protein: CASSDGQGSMETQYF